The 20 T cell receptor beta chains given below trace back to one sample, sequenced in a study of a mutant IDH1 vaccine in newly diagnosed glioma. Time point meaning: week 35, safety follow-up. A 20-mer mutant IDH1 peptide at 300 ug was injected subcutaneously with topical imiquimod. Data came from immunoSEQ multiplex PCR; TCRdb stores just in-frame clones and leaves some out. Found here are over 45,000 clones, approximately 92% of them singletons; the top ten hold roughly 2.3%. Their specific antigens are unknown. This specimen was PBMCs, taken from a glioma patient whose treatment included an IDH1 peptide vaccine. The receptors come from a man aged 45-60 years with glioma.

This chain connects TRBV11-3 to TRBJ2-6, with D possibly TRBD1 on 7 matching bases. The CDR3 covers 17 residues. In germline, CDR1 is SGHNT, CDR2 YENEEA. V was clipped by 2 bases and J by 2 bases, with 13 bases between them. CDR3 coding DNA: TGTGCCAGCAGCTTATCGACAGGGAGGCCTGGGGCCAACGTCCTGACTTTC. This encodes CASSLSTGRPGANVLTF.

The V call is TRBV28, the J call TRBJ1-2, with 10 bases matching TRBD1. The germline V gene encodes CDR1 MDHEN and CDR2 SYDVKM. The CDR3 contains 17 residues. V dropped 6 bases and J dropped 4; count of bases not matched to a gene: 14. CDR3 DNA: TGTGCCAGCAGCCAATTACCGGGACAGGGGCAAACCTATGGCTACACCTTC. Protein sequence: CASSQLPGQGQTYGYTF.

The chain joins TRBV19 to TRBJ2-2, with unresolved D. Germline loops: CDR1 LNHDA, CDR2 SQIVND (reference sequence). There are 14 residues in the CDR3. Trimming removed 1 base at V and 4 bases at J, with 7 bases between. CDR3 amino acids: CASSIGHSTGELFF. CDR3 nucleotide sequence: TGTGCCAGTAGTATAGGGCATAGCACCGGGGAGCTGTTTTTT.

The chain links TRBV4-3 to TRBJ2-7; 10 bases map to TRBD2. CDR1 and CDR2 (germline): LGHNA, YSLEER. The CDR3 sequence is 16 residues long. The V and J ends lost 2 bases and 4 bases, in that order; junction bases with no gene match: 8. The DNA of the CDR3 is TGCGCCAGCAGCCAAAAACTAGCGGGGAGACAGTACGAGCAGTACTTC. Its protein is CASSQKLAGRQYEQYF.

J is TRBJ2-4 and V is TRBV7-6; possibly TRBD2 for D (6 bases). CDR1 is SGHVS, CDR2 FNYEAQ, per germline. The length of the CDR3 is 15 residues. Trimming stripped 2 bases from V and 5 bases from J, with 13 bases between. CDR3 DNA sequence: TGTGCCAGCAGCTTATCCCCTAGCGCGGAAAACATTCAGTACTTC. Translated, it gives CASSLSPSAENIQYF.

The chain links TRBV19 to TRBJ1-5, with D hard to call. The germline V and J ends were trimmed by 9 bases and 0 bases, with 6 bases remaining between them. Germline values: CDR1 LNHDA, CDR2 SQIVND (reference sequence). The CDR3 is made up of 12 amino acids. CDR3 residues: CASRHSNQPQHF. DNA for the CDR3: TGTGCCAGCCGACATAGCAATCAGCCCCAGCATTTT.

The V call is TRBV30, the J call TRBJ2-7; D is tentatively TRBD1 or TRBD2 (5 bases each). Germline-derived CDR1 and CDR2 are GTSNPN and SVGIG (reference sequence). V dropped 5 bases and J dropped 1 base, with 27 bases sitting between them. The CDR3 consists of 18 residues. The CDR3: CAWYPSGAQALWSYEQYF. CDR3 nucleotide sequence: TGTGCCTGGTACCCTTCCGGGGCTCAGGCACTTTGGTCCTACGAGCAGTACTTC.

This chain links TRBV13 with TRBJ2-3; D not certain. CDR1 and CDR2 from the germline V gene are PRHDT and FYEKMQ (reference sequence). This CDR3 comprises 12 residues. Trimming shortened V by 5 bases and J by 5 bases, and 8 bases separated the two germline ends. This CDR3 is CASSRQQDTQYF. CDR3 sequence (DNA): TGTGCCAGCAGCCGACAACAAGATACGCAGTATTTT.

The V and J genes are TRBV6-1 and TRBJ2-5; 9 bases match TRBD1. V gave up 2 bases and J gave up 3 bases; unmatched junction bases: 10. The germline V gene has CDR1 MNHNS and CDR2 SASEGT. This CDR3 comprises 17 residues. The DNA of the CDR3 is TGTGCCAGCAGTGAATGGAGAAGAACAGGGGGCGAAGAGACCCAGTACTTC. Translated: CASSEWRRTGGEETQYF.

V usage is TRBV4-1 and J usage is TRBJ2-1; D may be TRBD2 (5 bases). CDR1 and CDR2 (germline): MGHRA, YSYEKL. V was clipped by 3 bases and J by 2 bases, with 11 bases between them. CDR3 length: 15 amino acids. CDR3 sequence reads: CASSQDGGTYNEQFF. DNA for the CDR3: TGCGCCAGCAGCCAGGACGGAGGCACCTACAATGAGCAGTTCTTC.

Here the CDR3 DNA reads TGTGCCTGGAGTGTAACTAGCGGGGGGGCAAATGAGCAGTTCTTC. It encodes CAWSVTSGGANEQFF. V usage is TRBV30 and J usage is TRBJ2-1; 13 bases are a match to TRBD2. Losses at the gene ends were 0 bases for V and 7 bases for J; bases not matched to a gene: 3. This CDR3 is 15 amino acids long. CDR1 GTSNPN and CDR2 SVGIG come from the germline V gene (reference sequence).

The rearrangement uses TRBV7-2 and TRBJ1-1, with 11 bases that match TRBD1. This CDR3 spans 16 amino acids. The germline gives CDR1 SGHTA, CDR2 FQGNSA. Germline trimming cut 1 base from V and 1 base from J; bases unmatched to any gene: 2. CDR3 protein: CASSLGTGGKNTEAFF. DNA for the CDR3: TGTGCCAGCAGCTTAGGGACAGGGGGCAAGAACACTGAAGCTTTCTTT.

The gene calls are TRBV7-3 and TRBJ2-7; 9 bases line up with TRBD2. The germline gives CDR1 SGHTA, CDR2 FQGTGA. Trimming took 4 bases from V and 2 from J; bases not matched to a gene: 6. The CDR3 totals 15 residues. The CDR3 DNA is TGTGCCAGCAGCTCCCTAGCGGGACCGACCTACGAGCAGTACTTC. Protein product: CASSSLAGPTYEQYF. The full variable domain, with the rest looked up from reference TRBV7-3 and TRBJ2-7, is GAGVSQTPSNKVTEKGKYVELRCDPISGHTALYWYRQSLGQGPEFLIYFQGTGAADDSGLPNDRFFAVRPEGSVSTLKIQRTERGDSAVYLCASSSLAGPTYEQYFGPGTRLTVT.

The chain recombines TRBV7-2 with TRBJ2-7, with 10 nucleotides matching TRBD1. Germline CDR1 is SGHTA and CDR2 is FQGNSA. This CDR3 region has 13 residues. The trim removed 5 bases at V and 6 bases at J, leaving 4 bases unmatched. The CDR3 DNA sequence: TGTGCCAGCAGCGGGGACAGGGGAGGCGAGCAGTACTTC. This translates into CASSGDRGGEQYF.

V is TRBV7-9 and J is TRBJ2-1; D perhaps matches TRBD2 (5 bases). The CDR3 contains 13 residues. V was pared by 1 base and J by 8 bases, with 9 bases between. Germline CDR1 is SEHNR and CDR2 is FQNEAQ (reference sequence). The CDR3 loop reads CASSLVGGHEQFF. The CDR3 DNA reads as TGTGCCAGCAGCTTAGTGGGCGGGCATGAGCAGTTCTTC.

The chain combines TRBV2 with TRBJ2-2; D perhaps matches TRBD1 (5 bases). Trimming left V 3 bases short and J 2 bases short, with 10 bases between. The CDR3 is 15 residues long. CDR1 is SNHLY, CDR2 FYNNEI, per germline. The CDR3 protein is CASSEAGPNTGELFF. CDR3 coding DNA: TGTGCCAGCAGTGAGGCAGGGCCTAACACCGGGGAGCTGTTTTTT.

This clone came up once. This chain links TRBV6-5 with TRBJ1-1; 8 positions match TRBD1. With V trimmed by 3 bases and J by 7 bases, 7 bases remained unmatched. This CDR3 has 14 amino acids. From germline, CDR1 is MNHEY and CDR2 SVGAGI. The CDR3 region has the DNA TGTGCCAGCAGTTATACAGGGGGAATCCATGAAGCTTTCTTT. This sequence encodes CASSYTGGIHEAFF.

The chain links TRBV5-1 to TRBJ2-5, with a weak D call TRBD1 (5 bases). Looked up from germline, CDR1 is SGHRS and CDR2 is YFSETQ. This CDR3 is 13 amino acids long. Trimming took off 2 bases at V and 2 bases at J, with 7 bases between the two ends. CDR3 loop: CASSLRQQETQYF. CDR3 in DNA: TGCGCCAGCAGCTTACGACAGCAAGAGACCCAGTACTTC. The complete variable domain, with remaining parts taken from reference TRBV5-1 and TRBJ2-5, reads KAGVTQTPRYLIKTRGQQVTLSCSPISGHRSVSWYQQTPGQGLQFLFEYFSETQRNKGNFPGRFSGRQFSNSRSEMNVSTLELGDSALYLCASSLRQQETQYFGPGTRLLVL.

The sample holds one count of this clone. This chain joins TRBV5-6 and TRBJ2-7; the D call may be TRBD1 or TRBD2 (5 bases each). Germline CDR1 SGHDT, CDR2 YYEEEE. V gave up 3 bases and J gave up 5 bases, with 15 bases separating them. This CDR3 is built from 14 residues. The CDR3: CASSSTGRTDEQYF. Here the CDR3 DNA reads TGTGCCAGCAGCTCCACGGGACGGACCGACGAGCAGTACTTC.

The chain couples TRBV28 to TRBJ1-5, with D possibly being TRBD1 (6 bases). The CDR3 covers 13 residues. Germline CDR1 reads MDHEN; CDR2 reads SYDVKM. The V end lost 6 bases, the J end lost 6 bases, and 12 bases lay between the germline ends. The CDR3 region has the DNA TGTGCCAGCAGGGTAAGGGGGGTTCAGCCCCAGCATTTT. Protein product: CASRVRGVQPQHF.